The 27 T cell receptor beta chains below were found in one sample sequenced in a study of tumor-infiltrating lymphocytes in localized non-small cell lung cancer. Clones were read by immunoSEQ multiplex PCR, and TCRdb kept only the in-frame ones, dropping some. This sample has under 10,000 clones, with roughly 78% found just once. Sequenced sample: lung tumor tissue. The receptors were gathered from a human donor with non-small cell lung cancer.

This chain connects TRBV20-1 to TRBJ2-1, with D unresolved. Germline-derived CDR1 and CDR2 are DFQATT and SNEGSKA (reference sequence). This CDR3 has 11 residues. Trimming removed 6 bases from V and 11 bases from J, with 14 bases in between. The CDR3 spells CSAYAQPKQFF. The CDR3 DNA follows: TGCAGTGCCTATGCCCAGCCGAAGCAGTTCTTC.

This clone was recorded only once. The rearrangement links TRBV9 to TRBJ1-5; D is ambiguous. Deletions cut 0 bases from V and 7 bases from J, with 8 bases between. Germline CDR1 reads SGDLS; CDR2 reads YYNGEE. The CDR3 spans 13 residues. CDR3 bases: TGTGCCAGCAGCGTAGGAGGTGTGCAGCCCCAGCATTTT. Residues: CASSVGGVQPQHF.

The J gene is TRBJ2-3, the V gene TRBV11-2; 7 nucleotides match TRBD2. The V gene's germline CDR1 is SGHAT and CDR2 FQNNGV. Trimming took 5 bases from V and 0 from J; bases not matched to a gene: 8. The CDR3 runs to 16 residues. Written as DNA, the CDR3 is TGTGCCAGCAGCCCACCGTGGCGGGAGAGCACAGATACGCAGTATTTT. Protein sequence: CASSPPWRESTDTQYF.

This chain links TRBV6-5 with TRBJ1-1; D unresolved. Germline V CDR1 and CDR2: MNHEY, SVGAGI. V dropped 4 bases and J dropped 0 bases, with 12 bases sitting between them. This CDR3 has 15 residues. CDR3 residues: CASSWVANLNTEAFF. The CDR3 nucleotides are TGTGCCAGCAGTTGGGTCGCCAACCTGAACACTGAAGCTTTCTTT.

This sequence joins TRBV5-6 and TRBJ1-3, with TRBD1 identical over 8 bases. CDR1 and CDR2 (germline): SGHDT, YYEEEE. The CDR3 has 14 residues. The V and J ends lost 3 bases and 3 bases, in that order; junction bases with no gene match: 2. CDR3 nucleotides: TGTGCCAGCAGCTGGGACAGGCTTGGAAACACCATATATTTT. Protein: CASSWDRLGNTIYF.

The rearrangement joins TRBV7-9 to TRBJ1-5, with 10 bases matching TRBD1. This CDR3 is 14 amino acids long. V was pared by 1 base and J by 7 bases, with 1 base of the junction left unmatched. Germline V gene data show CDR1 as SEHNR and CDR2 as FQNEAQ (reference sequence). CDR3 in amino acids: CASSLGGQGQPQHF. In nucleotides, the CDR3 is TGTGCCAGCAGCTTAGGGGGACAGGGGCAGCCCCAGCATTTT.

The chain has TRBV25-1 and TRBJ2-3, with 8 positions matching TRBD1. Germline trimming cut 1 base from V and 3 bases from J; bases unmatched to any gene: 6. The CDR3 has 16 amino acids. Germline CDR1 and CDR2: MGHDK and SYGVNS. The CDR3 sequence: CASSELRTGTTDTQYF. CDR3 coding DNA: TGTGCCAGCAGTGAATTAAGGACAGGGACGACAGATACGCAGTATTTT. Filled out from reference TRBV25-1 and TRBJ2-3, the complete variable domain reads EADIYQTPRYLVIGTGKKITLECSQTMGHDKMYWYQQDPGMELHLIHYSYGVNSTEKGDLSSESTVSRIRTEHFPLTLESARPSHTSQYLCASSELRTGTTDTQYFGPGTRLTVL.

The chain joins TRBV2 to TRBJ1-5; D ambiguous. Trimming took 9 bases from V and 5 from J, leaving 20 bases between them. The CDR3 sequence is 15 residues long. Germline V CDR1 and CDR2: SNHLY, FYNNEI. The CDR3 region has the DNA TGTGCCAGTAGGCAATTTAACGTCTGGGATCAGCCCCAGCATTTT. It codes for CASRQFNVWDQPQHF.

This clone appeared a few times. The same CDR3 also results from other DNA sequences found in this sample. The chain uses TRBV29-1 and TRBJ1-1; 10 nucleotides line up with TRBD1. Germline lookup yields CDR1 SQVTM and CDR2 ANQGSEA. This CDR3 spans 13 amino acids. The junction had 2 bases not matched to a gene; V was cut back by 6 bases and J by 1 base. The CDR3 DNA reads as TGCAGCGTCGACAGGGGGCGGAACACTGAAGCTTTCTTT. The encoded protein is CSVDRGRNTEAFF.

The chain joins TRBV19 to TRBJ1-1; the D is unclear. V was cut by 7 bases and J by 2 bases, with 20 bases left in between. The CDR3 covers 16 residues. Germline V CDR1 and CDR2: LNHDA, SQIVND (reference sequence). The CDR3 bases are TGTGCCAGTACCTCATCCCTTGGAGGTCAAAACACTGAAGCTTTCTTT. Its translation is CASTSSLGGQNTEAFF.

The rearrangement joins TRBV7-2 to TRBJ1-1; D remains ambiguous. Trimming stripped 1 base from V and 7 bases from J, with 7 bases between. This CDR3 spans 12 amino acids. Germline V gene sequence: CDR1 SGHTA, CDR2 FQGNSA. The CDR3 reads CASSLGRFEAFF. CDR3 coding DNA: TGTGCCAGCAGCTTAGGTCGATTTGAAGCTTTCTTT.

V usage is TRBV5-5 and J usage is TRBJ1-5, with TRBD1 matching over 8 bases. The germline CDR1 and CDR2 sequences are SGHKS and YYEKEE (reference sequence). This CDR3 is built from 15 residues. Trimming removed 0 bases from V and 7 bases from J; junction bases left unmatched: 6. CDR3 DNA sequence: TGTGCCAGCAGCTTGGCCCCGACAGGGGTCCAGCCCCAGCATTTT. This translates into CASSLAPTGVQPQHF.

This chain links TRBV10-1 with TRBJ2-5; 10 bases align to TRBD2. Unmatched junction bases numbered 21, after V lost 8 bases and J lost 3 bases. The germline gives CDR1 WNHNN, CDR2 SYGVQD (reference sequence). The CDR3 sequence is 19 residues long. The CDR3 DNA is TGCGCCAGCCCCGAGGGGATTAGCGGGGGGAAGGCTTGGGAAGAGACCCAGTACTTC. Its translation: CASPEGISGGKAWEETQYF.

This clone was found once. This sequence joins TRBV7-2 and TRBJ1-5; 7 bases are a match to TRBD1. Germline values: CDR1 SGHTA, CDR2 FQGNSA. The CDR3 is 15 residues long. V gave up 5 bases and J gave up 5 bases; unmatched junction bases: 9. The CDR3 DNA sequence: TGTGCCAGCAGCCGCCACAGGGGCGCAGATCAGCCCCAGCATTTT. This gives the protein CASSRHRGADQPQHF. The whole variable domain, filled in from reference TRBV7-2 and TRBJ1-5, reads GAGVSQSPSNKVTEKGKDVELRCDPISGHTALYWYRQSLGQGLEFLIYFQGNSAPDKSGLPSDRFSAERTGGSVSTLTIQRTQQEDSAVYLCASSRHRGADQPQHFGDGTRLSIL.

The CDR3 is CASSLQGRTEAFF. The CDR3 nucleotides read TGCGCCAGCAGTCTACAGGGGCGGACTGAAGCTTTCTTT. This chain connects TRBV5-1 to TRBJ1-1; 7 bases match TRBD1. The CDR3 is 13 residues long. CDR1 and CDR2 (germline): SGHRS, YFSETQ. V shed 5 bases, J shed 5 bases, and the junction held 6 bases outside the gene matches. Supplemented by reference TRBV5-1 and TRBJ1-1, the full variable domain reads KAGVTQTPRYLIKTRGQQVTLSCSPISGHRSVSWYQQTPGQGLQFLFEYFSETQRNKGNFPGRFSGRQFSNSRSEMNVSTLELGDSALYLCASSLQGRTEAFFGQGTRLTVV.

The genes are TRBV4-2 and TRBJ1-2, with TRBD1 identical over 7 bases. The germline CDR1 and CDR2 sequences are LGHNA and YNFKEQ. The V gene end was trimmed by 2 bases and the J gene end by 4 bases; junction bases not matched to a gene: 4. The CDR3 loop spans 14 amino acids. CDR3 DNA: TGTGCCAGCAGCCAAACAGGGGCAGGCTATGGCTACACCTTC. Its translation is CASSQTGAGYGYTF.

The rearrangement joins TRBV5-4 to TRBJ1-6; a possible D gene is TRBD1 (5 bases). The CDR3 has 15 residues. CDR1 and CDR2 from the germline V gene are SGHNT and YYREEE (reference sequence). Between the trimmed V and J ends, which lost 0 bases and 9 bases, there was a span of 13 bases. The DNA of the CDR3 is TGTGCCAGCAGCTTGGGGGGCAGGGTTGGTTCACCCCTCCACTTT. Translating it yields CASSLGGRVGSPLHF.

The DNA for the CDR3 is TGTGCCAGTAGTCCGGACAGCGGCGAGCAGTACTTC. It yields the protein CASSPDSGEQYF. The chain has TRBV19 and TRBJ2-7, with a possible D match to TRBD1 (6 bases). This CDR3 has 12 amino acids. Germline assignment: CDR1 LNHDA and CDR2 SQIVND (reference sequence). Deletions cut 5 bases from V and 6 bases from J, with 11 bases between.

The CDR3 sequence: CASSRAEETQYF. CDR3 sequence (DNA): TGTGCCAGTAGTCGGGCAGAAGAGACCCAGTACTTC. V and J are TRBV19 and TRBJ2-5; D is ambiguous. The V gene's germline CDR1 is LNHDA and CDR2 SQIVND (reference sequence). Trimming removed 5 bases at V and 3 bases at J, with 7 bases between. The CDR3 is 12 residues long. Full variable domain (missing parts from reference TRBV19 and TRBJ2-5): DGGITQSPKYLFRKEGQNVTLSCEQNLNHDAMYWYRQDPGQGLRLIYYSQIVNDFQKGDIAEGYSVSREKKESFPLTVTSAQKNPTAFYLCASSRAEETQYFGPGTRLLVL.

The chain is built from TRBV6-6 and TRBJ2-7, with TRBD2 identical over 14 bases. Germline CDR1 MNHNY, CDR2 SVGAGI (reference sequence). With 6 bases clipped from V and 3 bases from J, the junction kept 4 bases outside the gene matches. The CDR3 length is 15 residues. As DNA, the CDR3 is TGTGCCAGCAGCTCGACTAGCGGGAGGGTCTACGAGCAGTACTTC. This encodes CASSSTSGRVYEQYF.

This chain links TRBV19 with TRBJ2-2; 9 positions match TRBD1. The germline V gene encodes CDR1 LNHDA and CDR2 SQIVND (reference sequence). After removal of 6 bases from V and 3 bases from J, the junction contained 8 bases not matched to a gene. CDR3 length equals 16 residues. The DNA for the CDR3 is TGTGCCAGTAGCCTTTGGGGACAGGGCTACACCGGGGAGCTGTTTTTT. This translates into CASSLWGQGYTGELFF.

The chain employs TRBV29-1 and TRBJ1-5; D is unresolved. CDR1 and CDR2 from the germline V gene are SQVTM and ANQGSEA. CDR3 length: 10 residues. V shed 1 base and J shed 8 bases, with 3 bases lying between them. The CDR3: CSVEGKPQHF. The CDR3 region has the DNA TGCAGCGTTGAAGGTAAGCCCCAGCATTTT. Full variable domain (missing parts from reference TRBV29-1 and TRBJ1-5): SAVISQKPSRDICQRGTSLTIQCQVDSQVTMMFWYRQQPGQSLTLIATANQGSEATYESGFVIDKFPISRPNLTFSTLTVSNMSPEDSSIYLCSVEGKPQHFGDGTRLSIL.

This chain connects TRBV9 to TRBJ1-5; D possibly corresponds to TRBD1 (6 bases). The germline gives CDR1 SGDLS, CDR2 YYNGEE. This CDR3 spans 15 amino acids. V was clipped by 3 bases and J by 4 bases, with 14 bases between them. DNA for the CDR3: TGTGCCAGCAGCGCCACCGGACAGAGAAATCAGCCCCAGCATTTT. Amino acid sequence: CASSATGQRNQPQHF.

This chain joins TRBV5-4 and TRBJ2-7; maybe TRBD1 (5 bases). With 5 bases removed from V and 3 bases from J, the gap between germline ends came to 12 bases. This CDR3 has 13 residues. Germline V gene sequence: CDR1 SGHNT, CDR2 YYREEE (reference sequence). The CDR3: CASRLGPRYEQYF. CDR3 nucleotides: TGTGCCAGCAGGCTGGGGCCACGCTACGAGCAGTACTTC. Variable domain in full (rest from reference TRBV5-4 and TRBJ2-7): ETGVTQSPTHLIKTRGQQVTLRCSSQSGHNTVSWYQQALGQGPQFIFQYYREEENGRGNFPPRFSGLQFPNYSSELNVNALELDDSALYLCASRLGPRYEQYFGPGTRLTVT.

The genes are TRBV6-1 and TRBJ1-5; weak D call: TRBD1 (5 bases). The CDR3 runs 15 residues. The V end lost 2 bases, the J end lost 0 bases, and 8 bases lay between the germline ends. CDR1 and CDR2 (germline): MNHNS, SASEGT. CDR3 DNA sequence: TGTGCCAGCAGTGAATTTGGGGGTAGCAATCAGCCCCAGCATTTT. As protein: CASSEFGGSNQPQHF.

The J gene is TRBJ2-1, the V gene TRBV18, with D tentatively TRBD2 (6 bases). The V gene's germline CDR1 is KGHSH and CDR2 LQKENI. With 3 bases removed from V and 7 bases from J, the gap between germline ends came to 10 bases. There are 13 residues in the CDR3. The CDR3 sequence: CASSPGLNNEQFF. The CDR3 DNA is TGTGCCAGCTCACCGGGACTCAATAATGAGCAGTTCTTC. Using reference TRBV18 and TRBJ2-1 for the parts outside the CDR3, the full variable domain is NAGVMQNPRHLVRRRGQEARLRCSPMKGHSHVYWYRQLPEEGLKFMVYLQKENIIDESGMPKERFSAEFPKEGPSILRIQQVVRGDSAAYFCASSPGLNNEQFFGPGTRLTVL.

This clone showed up just a few times. This sequence joins TRBV11-2 and TRBJ2-1; D ambiguous. The V and J ends lost 2 bases and 7 bases respectively, with 0 bases between them. The CDR3 runs 10 residues. CDR1 and CDR2 (germline): SGHAT, FQNNGV. CDR3 protein: CASSLNEQFF. CDR3 bases: TGTGCCAGCAGCTTAAATGAGCAGTTCTTC. The full variable domain, completed using reference TRBV11-2 and TRBJ2-1, is EAGVAQSPRYKIIEKRQSVAFWCNPISGHATLYWYQQILGQGPKLLIQFQNNGVVDDSQLPKDRFSAERLKGVDSTLKIQPAKLEDSAVYLCASSLNEQFFGPGTRLTVL.